The clone carrying this T cell receptor (beta chain) was seen only once. The antigen is not known. These data originate in a study of cytomegalovirus exposure and HLA in healthy donors. General observations from the study: Relative to the roughly 690-donor mean, N-insertions were reportedly fewer in an Asian-associated ancestry cluster in a later analysis. The investigators catalogued 150 or so TCR beta chains as cytomegalovirus-associated.

Both 60 Vbeta primers and 13 Jbeta primers went into the PCR. Sequencing used immunoSEQ multiplex PCR; TCRdb keeps in-frame clones, though not all of them. The sample holds 200,000 or so clones; approximately 81% are singletons and the top ten take less than 4.5%. Trimming pared 6 bases from V and 0 bases from J, leaving 13 bases between. The germline gives CDR1 SGHRS, CDR2 YFSETQ. The CDR3 length is 15 residues. Nominally healthy donors were sampled, though unrecorded immune exposures were likely. The chain employs TRBV5-1 and TRBJ2-1, with a weak D call TRBD2 (5 bases). The specimen was PBMCs. This TCR was sampled from a man aged 50 to 60 in good health and CMV-seronegative. CDR3 nucleotide sequence: TGCGCCAGCACCCAGCGGCACAGCTCCTACAATGAGCAGTTCTTC. This encodes CASTQRHSSYNEQFF.